Below are 27 T cell receptor beta chains sequenced from a single sample in a study of shared clonotypes between healthy human individuals. Terminally differentiated effector memory CD45RA+ cells were excluded from the naive CD8 cells, which were CD45RO-negative and positively selected for CCR7. The repertoire was sequenced with immunoSEQ multiplex PCR; TCRdb's copy has only in-frame clones and lacks some. The sample contains some 2.1 million clones, about 95% of which appear only once. The sample taken for sequencing was naive CD8+ T cells sorted from blood. The receptor set was obtained from a man in his late teens or twenties in good health.

V and J are TRBV13 and TRBJ2-2; D perhaps matches TRBD1 (6 bases). The V and J ends lost 1 base and 4 bases respectively, with 13 bases between them. This CDR3 has 16 amino acids. Germline CDR1 PRHDT, CDR2 FYEKMQ (reference sequence). In DNA form, the CDR3 reads TGTGCCAGCAGCTTAGAAGCAGGGGCTCTCACCGGGGAGCTGTTTTTT. Protein sequence: CASSLEAGALTGELFF.

This chain uses TRBV27 with TRBJ1-6; 7 bases line up with TRBD1. V lost 4 bases and J lost 10; bases outside the gene matches: 7. The CDR3 totals 14 residues. Germline lookup yields CDR1 MNHEY and CDR2 SMNVEV (reference sequence). DNA for the CDR3: TGTGCCAGCAGTTCTCCAGGGGGTTGGTCACCCCTCCACTTT. Protein: CASSSPGGWSPLHF.

The rearrangement links TRBV19 to TRBJ1-1; 12 nucleotides align to TRBD1. The CDR3 has 15 residues. Trimming removed 3 bases from V and 4 bases from J; junction bases left unmatched: 3. CDR1 and CDR2 (germline): LNHDA, SQIVND (reference sequence). CDR3 region: CASSMGTGGVTEAFF. The CDR3 nucleotides are TGTGCCAGTAGTATGGGGACAGGGGGCGTCACTGAAGCTTTCTTT.

This clone has a single count. The J gene is TRBJ1-6, the V gene TRBV5-8; D is ambiguous. The V and J ends lost 5 bases and 8 bases respectively, with 20 bases between them. Per the germline V gene, CDR1 is SGHTS and CDR2 is YDEGEE. The CDR3 has 16 amino acids. CDR3 in amino acids: CASSPGSTEVDSPLHF. CDR3 sequence (DNA): TGTGCCAGCAGTCCTGGGAGTACAGAGGTCGATTCACCCCTCCACTTT.

The chain carries TRBV13 and TRBJ1-2, with 7 positions matching TRBD1. V lost 8 bases and J lost 2; bases outside the gene matches: 5. Germline assignment: CDR1 PRHDT and CDR2 FYEKMQ (reference sequence). The CDR3 runs 13 residues. The CDR3 region is CASPTGINYGYTF. Here the CDR3 DNA reads TGTGCCAGCCCGACAGGGATCAACTATGGCTACACCTTC.

This chain uses TRBV6-1 with TRBJ1-5, with no clear D. The CDR3 spans 12 residues. V lost 3 bases and J lost 5, with 5 bases in between. Germline CDR1 and CDR2: MNHNS and SASEGT. CDR3: CASSDEDQPQHF. The CDR3, as DNA: TGTGCCAGCAGTGACGAAGATCAGCCCCAGCATTTT.

This clone was picked up one time. The chain carries TRBV27 and TRBJ2-6; a weak D match, TRBD1 (5 bases). Germline V gene lookup returns CDR1 MNHEY and CDR2 SMNVEV (reference sequence). V was clipped by 4 bases and J by 9 bases, with 10 bases between them. This CDR3 has 13 amino acids. As DNA, the CDR3 is TGTGCCAGCAGTTCGGACATCTTCAACGTCCTGACTTTC. Protein product: CASSSDIFNVLTF.

This chain connects TRBV9 to TRBJ1-6, with a possible D match to TRBD1 (5 bases). With 0 bases removed from V and 0 bases from J, the gap between germline ends came to 13 bases. Germline CDR1 and CDR2: SGDLS and YYNGEE. The CDR3 totals 18 residues. The CDR3 sequence is CASSVGDSATSYNSPLHF. Written as DNA, the CDR3 is TGTGCCAGCAGCGTAGGAGACAGCGCAACCTCCTATAATTCACCCCTCCACTTT.

This chain uses TRBV10-1 with TRBJ2-1; D ambiguous. V was trimmed by 4 bases and J by 0 bases, leaving 7 bases between them. CDR1 WNHNN and CDR2 SYGVQD come from the germline V gene (reference sequence). There are 14 residues in the CDR3. CDR3 loop: CASSGANSYNEQFF. In DNA, the CDR3 is TGCGCCAGCAGTGGGGCCAACTCCTACAATGAGCAGTTCTTC.

This chain connects TRBV4-1 to TRBJ1-4; D gene uncertain. CDR1 is MGHRA, CDR2 YSYEKL, per germline. The CDR3 has 15 residues. The V and J ends lost 0 bases and 8 bases respectively, with 13 bases between them. The CDR3 loop reads CASSQESLSGEKLFF. For the CDR3, the DNA is TGCGCCAGCAGCCAAGAATCCCTATCGGGGGAAAAACTGTTTTTT.

In its sample, this clone was seen once. The sample holds other DNA sequences that translate to the same CDR3. J is TRBJ2-7 and V is TRBV9; D perhaps matches TRBD2 (6 bases). CDR1 is SGDLS and CDR2 is YYNGEE in the germline V gene. V lost 0 bases to trimming and J lost 5 bases, with 12 bases between them. This CDR3 is 14 amino acids long. CDR3 amino acids: CASSVGAGGNEQYF. CDR3 nucleotide sequence: TGTGCCAGCAGCGTAGGAGCCGGGGGTAACGAGCAGTACTTC.

The rearrangement joins TRBV14 to TRBJ1-2, with D unclear. The V gene lost 6 bases and the J gene lost 7 bases, with 18 bases spanning the gap. Germline V gene sequence: CDR1 SGHDN, CDR2 FVKESK. The CDR3 is 14 amino acids. The CDR3 DNA follows: TGTGCCAGCAGAGGGTCTGGGGAATTCGGTGGCTACACCTTC. Translation gives CASRGSGEFGGYTF.

This clone was counted a single time. The chain has TRBV5-6 and TRBJ2-1, with TRBD2 matching over 9 bases. Germline CDR1 SGHDT, CDR2 YYEEEE. Unmatched junction bases numbered 7, after V lost 4 bases and J lost 5 bases. The CDR3 runs to 15 residues. The chain's CDR3 is CASSRRLAADNEQFF. The CDR3, as DNA: TGTGCCAGCAGCCGCAGACTAGCGGCCGACAATGAGCAGTTCTTC.

The chain carries TRBV4-1 and TRBJ1-6; D is unclear. This CDR3 spans 18 amino acids. Germline V CDR1 and CDR2: MGHRA, YSYEKL. V was cut by 0 bases and J by 0 bases, with 12 bases left in between. Here the CDR3 DNA reads TGCGCCAGCAGCCAAGAGGACCCCCAAAGCTCCTATAATTCACCCCTCCACTTT. This encodes CASSQEDPQSSYNSPLHF.

This clone occurred once. V is TRBV27 and J is TRBJ1-5; D remains ambiguous. The length of the CDR3 is 14 residues. Germline V gene data show CDR1 as MNHEY and CDR2 as SMNVEV (reference sequence). V shed 5 bases and J shed 1 base, with 9 bases lying between them. The chain's CDR3 is CASSPQASNQPQHF. The DNA of the CDR3 is TGTGCCAGCAGTCCGCAGGCGAGCAATCAGCCCCAGCATTTT.

In nucleotides, the CDR3 is TGTGCCAGCAGTGTTCGTTTGGGCGGTCAGCCCCAGCATTTT. This gives the protein CASSVRLGGQPQHF. The rearrangement links TRBV28 to TRBJ1-5; no clear D. V lost 5 bases, J lost 6 bases, and 14 bases lay in between. Germline V CDR1 and CDR2: MDHEN, SYDVKM. This CDR3 has 14 residues.

V gene TRBV7-9 combines with J gene TRBJ1-5, with 7 bases identical to TRBD1. Per the germline V gene, CDR1 is SEHNR and CDR2 is FQNEAQ (reference sequence). CDR3 length: 14 amino acids. Trimming removed 4 bases from V and 4 bases from J; junction bases left unmatched: 4. CDR3 residues: CASSSDRVNQPQHF. CDR3 DNA sequence: TGTGCCAGCAGCTCAGACAGGGTAAATCAGCCCCAGCATTTT.

The gene calls are TRBV6-1 and TRBJ1-5; TRBD1 aligns across 7 bases. The CDR3 has 15 amino acids. Germline V gene data show CDR1 as MNHNS and CDR2 as SASEGT. Trimming cost V 6 bases and J 9 bases; bases outside gene matches: 14. The DNA for the CDR3 is TGTGCCAGCAGCGAGAGACGGGACAGAGGTCTGCCCCAGCATTTT. This encodes CASSERRDRGLPQHF.

The rearrangement joins TRBV7-9 to TRBJ2-7; 7 positions agree with TRBD1. The germline CDR1 and CDR2 sequences are SEHNR and FQNEAQ (reference sequence). The CDR3 totals 16 residues. Unmatched junction bases numbered 10, after V lost 5 bases and J lost 0 bases. CDR3: CASSGSTGLSSYEQYF. The DNA of the CDR3 is TGTGCCAGCAGCGGTTCGACAGGGTTGAGCTCCTACGAGCAGTACTTC.

The rearrangement joins TRBV7-9 to TRBJ1-3, with D possibly being TRBD1 (6 bases). This CDR3 has 17 residues. Germline lookup yields CDR1 SEHNR and CDR2 FQNEAQ (reference sequence). The ends were cut back, 5 bases at V and 0 bases at J, with 17 bases in the middle. The CDR3 spells CASSGTGPKFSGNTIYF. CDR3 coding DNA: TGTGCCAGCAGCGGTACAGGGCCGAAGTTCTCTGGAAACACCATATATTTT.

The chain joins TRBV6-1 to TRBJ2-3; D gene ambiguous. The V gene lost 2 bases and the J gene lost 2 bases, with 14 bases spanning the gap. CDR1 MNHNS and CDR2 SASEGT come from the germline V gene. This CDR3 is 16 amino acids long. CDR3: CASSELRVPHTDTQYF. The CDR3 region has the DNA TGTGCCAGCAGTGAACTCCGGGTCCCCCACACAGATACGCAGTATTTT.

This chain joins TRBV9 and TRBJ2-6; unclear D gene. The germline V and J ends were trimmed by 0 bases and 2 bases, with 3 bases remaining between them. CDR3 size: 14 residues. CDR1 is SGDLS and CDR2 is YYNGEE in the germline V gene. CDR3 in DNA: TGTGCCAGCAGCGTAGCTGCTGGGGCCAACGTCCTGACTTTC. It yields the protein CASSVAAGANVLTF.

Only a few counts were recorded for this clone. The sample contains more than one DNA sequence encoding this CDR3. This sequence joins TRBV5-6 and TRBJ2-6, with no clear D. The CDR3 is 14 residues long. Germline V lookup: CDR1 SGHDT, CDR2 YYEEEE. V was clipped by 0 bases and J by 1 base, with 2 bases between them. This CDR3 reads CASSLGSGANVLTF. Written as DNA, the CDR3 is TGTGCCAGCAGCTTGGGTTCTGGGGCCAACGTCCTGACTTTC.

This clone was counted a single time. The chain carries TRBV4-3 and TRBJ2-7; perhaps TRBD2 as D (6 bases). CDR1 is LGHNA and CDR2 is YSLEER in the germline V gene. Deletions cut 4 bases from V and 4 bases from J, with 17 bases between. The CDR3 totals 15 residues. The CDR3 here is CASSPLTGLLYEQYF. The CDR3 bases are TGCGCCAGCAGCCCCCTAACAGGACTACTTTACGAGCAGTACTTC.

A note on this clone: Other nucleotide sequences from this sample produce the same CDR3. The J gene is TRBJ1-5, the V gene TRBV19; a possible D gene is TRBD1 (5 bases). Trimming stripped 1 base from V and 4 bases from J, with 8 bases between. The germline V gene has CDR1 LNHDA and CDR2 SQIVND (reference sequence). The CDR3 totals 14 residues. The CDR3 DNA sequence: TGTGCCAGTAGTATAGCGGAGGGGAATCAGCCCCAGCATTTT. It codes for CASSIAEGNQPQHF. Supplemented by reference TRBV19 and TRBJ1-5, the full variable domain reads DGGITQSPKYLFRKEGQNVTLSCEQNLNHDAMYWYRQDPGQGLRLIYYSQIVNDFQKGDIAEGYSVSREKKESFPLTVTSAQKNPTAFYLCASSIAEGNQPQHFGDGTRLSIL.

The gene calls are TRBV27 and TRBJ2-7; 7 bases match TRBD2. Germline V gene sequence: CDR1 MNHEY, CDR2 SMNVEV (reference sequence). The CDR3 extends over 16 amino acids. J was trimmed by 5 bases and V by 5 bases; bases with no gene match: 15. The DNA of the CDR3 is TGTGCCAGCAGTCTAGGCGTGTCTGGCCGGGGGGACGAGCAGTACTTC. It translates to CASSLGVSGRGDEQYF.

The gene calls are TRBV5-8 and TRBJ2-7; D gene ambiguous. The CDR3 length is 14 residues. V lost 2 bases and J lost 1, with 10 bases in between. Germline CDR1 SGHTS, CDR2 YDEGEE. The CDR3 nucleotides are TGTGCCAGCAGCTTCCCCGGGTGGTCCTACGAGCAGTACTTC. Its protein product is CASSFPGWSYEQYF.